The 2 T cell receptor beta chains listed next were all sequenced from one sample in a study of human T cells and chemical hapten exposure. The library tagged individual cDNA molecules with unique molecular identifiers. TCRdb reprocessed the reads via MiXCR and lists one record per CDR3 protein. The data show 2,400 or so distinct CDR3 sequences, over 45% seen once. The treatment denotes: therapeutic diphenylcyclopropenone sensitization with weekly scalp DPC. The source was whole blood, collected before DPC sensitization or 2, 6, or about 24 weeks after (not recorded which). The receptor source for this set is an adult with alopecia areata. Some clones in this sample may be carry-over from other donors' samples. This table probably holds off-target reads from a library built for another chain.

This clonotype has just a few counts. The chain carries TRBV29-1 and TRBJ1-1; 9 nucleotides agree with TRBD1. The germline V gene encodes CDR1 SQVTM and CDR2 ANQGSEA. V gave up 7 bases and J gave up 4 bases; unmatched junction bases: 4. The CDR3 totals 12 residues. The CDR3 loop reads CSAGQGGTEAFF. CDR3 DNA sequence: TGCAGCGCGGGACAGGGTGGCACTGAAGCTTTCTTT.

To note about this clonotype: Mismatch with germline at one junction end may stem from a read error. This rearrangement joins TRBV29-1 to TRBJ1-1; TRBD1 matches 7 bases. Germline-derived CDR1 and CDR2 are SQVTM and ANQGSEA. The CDR3 has 13 residues. The CDR3 coding sequence is TGTAGCGTCAGGGGACAGATGAACACTGAAGCTTTCTTT. It specifies CSVRGQMNTEAFF.